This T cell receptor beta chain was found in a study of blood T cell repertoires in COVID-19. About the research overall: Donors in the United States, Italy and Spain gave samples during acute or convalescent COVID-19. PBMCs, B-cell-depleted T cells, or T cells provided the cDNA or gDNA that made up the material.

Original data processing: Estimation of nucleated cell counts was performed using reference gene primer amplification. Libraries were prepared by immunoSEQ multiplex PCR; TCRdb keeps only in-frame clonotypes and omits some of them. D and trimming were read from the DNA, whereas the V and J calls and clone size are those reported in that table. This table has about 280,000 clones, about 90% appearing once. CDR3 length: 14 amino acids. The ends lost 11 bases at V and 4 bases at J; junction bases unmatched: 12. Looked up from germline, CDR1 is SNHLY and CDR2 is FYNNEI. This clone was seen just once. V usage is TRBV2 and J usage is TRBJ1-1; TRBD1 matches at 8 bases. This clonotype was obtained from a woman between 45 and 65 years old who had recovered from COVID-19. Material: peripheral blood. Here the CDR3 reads CAGSRGPGATEAFF. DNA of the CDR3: TGTGCCGGAAGCAGGGGGCCGGGCGCCACTGAAGCTTTCTTT.